Listed below are T cell receptor beta chains from one sample, sequenced in a study of CD8 T cells in Susac syndrome. TCRdb processed the immunoSEQ multiplex PCR reads anew with MiXCR; each CDR3 protein has one entry. The sample yields about 300,000 distinct CDR3 sequences, 89% seen once. The specimen was CD8+ T cells from PBMCs. Every receptor here comes from a human donor with multiple sclerosis. CDR3s include the opening cysteine and the closing phenylalanine or tryptophan. A D gene is named only where the DNA matches it firmly. Only part of the rows carry a size: once, few, many, or a class if the clone is expanded.

clone_size: few
cdr3_length: 11
j_call: TRBJ2-2
v_call: TRBV28
d_call: NA
cdr3_aa: CASSFFGELFF
cdr3_nt: TGTGCCAGCAGCTTCTTTGGGGAGCTGTTTTTT

clone_size: NA
cdr3_length: 12
j_call: TRBJ1-1
v_call: TRBV19
d_call: NA
cdr3_aa: CASSILGAEAFF
cdr3_nt: TGTGCCAGTAGTATCCTGGGAGCTGAAGCTTTCTTT

clone_size: NA
cdr3_length: 15
j_call: TRBJ1-1
v_call: TRBV5-6
d_call: NA
cdr3_aa: CASSYVQAVNTEAFF
cdr3_nt: TGTGCCAGCAGCTACGTACAGGCGGTGAACACTGAAGCTTTCTTT

clone_size: NA
cdr3_length: 11
j_call: TRBJ2-5
v_call: TRBV6-2/TRBV6-3
d_call: NA
cdr3_aa: CASSDTSDKYF
cdr3_nt: TGTGCCAGCAGTGACACCTCGGATAAGTACTTC

clone_size: once
cdr3_length: 12
j_call: TRBJ2-7
v_call: TRBV5-5
d_call: NA
cdr3_aa: CASSFGDNEQYF
cdr3_nt: TGTGCCAGCAGCTTCGGGGACAACGAGCAGTACTTC

clone_size: NA
cdr3_length: 12
j_call: TRBJ2-7
v_call: TRBV27
d_call: TRBD1
cdr3_aa: CASRDRAHEQYF
cdr3_nt: TGTGCCAGCAGGGACAGGGCCCACGAGCAGTACTTC

clone_size: NA
cdr3_length: 18
j_call: TRBJ2-2
v_call: TRBV5-6
d_call: TRBD1
cdr3_aa: CASSLLVNRGRSTGELFF
cdr3_nt: TGTGCCAGCAGCTTGTTAGTCAACAGGGGGAGGAGCACCGGGGAGCTGTTTTTT

clone_size: NA
cdr3_length: 16
j_call: TRBJ2-1
v_call: TRBV7-8
d_call: TRBD2
cdr3_aa: CASSPYGREVPHEQFF
cdr3_nt: TGTGCCAGCAGCCCCTACGGGCGGGAGGTTCCCCATGAGCAGTTCTTC

clone_size: NA
cdr3_length: 16
j_call: TRBJ2-3
v_call: TRBV23-1
d_call: NA
cdr3_aa: CASSLPEAAGTDTQYF
cdr3_nt: TGCGCCAGCAGTCTCCCCGAAGCCGCAGGCACAGATACGCAGTATTTT

clone_size: NA
cdr3_length: 16
j_call: TRBJ1-3
v_call: TRBV4-2
d_call: NA
cdr3_aa: CASSQGALGSGNTIYF
cdr3_nt: TGTGCCAGCAGCCAAGGGGCCTTGGGGTCTGGAAACACCATATATTTT

clone_size: NA
cdr3_length: 15
j_call: TRBJ2-7
v_call: TRBV6-2/TRBV6-3
d_call: TRBD1
cdr3_aa: CASSYRGTGAYEQYF
cdr3_nt: TGTGCCAGCAGTTACCGAGGGACAGGGGCCTACGAGCAGTACTTC

clone_size: NA
cdr3_length: 14
j_call: TRBJ1-1
v_call: TRBV4-2
d_call: NA
cdr3_aa: CASGYTGSSTEAFF
cdr3_nt: TGTGCCAGCGGGTACACAGGCAGCTCCACTGAAGCTTTCTTT

clone_size: NA
cdr3_length: 14
j_call: TRBJ2-5
v_call: TRBV9
d_call: TRBD1
cdr3_aa: CASSLGQGVETQYF
cdr3_nt: TGTGCCAGCAGCCTAGGACAGGGGGTAGAGACCCAGTACTTC

clone_size: NA
cdr3_length: 16
j_call: TRBJ2-5
v_call: TRBV5-4
d_call: TRBD2
cdr3_aa: CASSLGLAGRQETQYF
cdr3_nt: TGTGCCAGCAGCTTAGGACTAGCGGGGAGGCAAGAGACCCAGTACTTC

clone_size: NA
cdr3_length: 16
j_call: TRBJ2-2
v_call: TRBV12-3/TRBV12-4
d_call: NA
cdr3_aa: CASSSLTYGDTGELFF
cdr3_nt: TGTGCCAGCAGTTCCCTCACCTACGGAGACACCGGGGAGCTGTTTTTT

clone_size: NA
cdr3_length: 13
j_call: TRBJ1-1
v_call: TRBV9
d_call: NA
cdr3_aa: CASSRMENTEAFF
cdr3_nt: TGTGCCAGCAGCCGTATGGAGAACACTGAAGCTTTCTTT

clone_size: NA
cdr3_length: 14
j_call: TRBJ2-7
v_call: TRBV5-6
d_call: NA
cdr3_aa: CASSPGIFSYEQYF
cdr3_nt: TGTGCCAGCAGCCCCGGGATCTTCTCCTACGAGCAGTACTTC

clone_size: NA
cdr3_length: 13
j_call: TRBJ1-1
v_call: TRBV7-8
d_call: NA
cdr3_aa: CASSPTGLTEAFF
cdr3_nt: TGTGCCAGCAGCCCCACAGGGTTAACTGAAGCTTTCTTT

clone_size: NA
cdr3_length: 13
j_call: TRBJ1-1
v_call: TRBV29-1
d_call: NA
cdr3_aa: CSVDGGWNTEAFF
cdr3_nt: TGCAGCGTTGATGGGGGATGGAACACTGAAGCTTTCTTT

clone_size: NA
cdr3_length: 13
j_call: TRBJ1-2
v_call: TRBV29-1
d_call: TRBD1
cdr3_aa: CSVADRAEGGYTF
cdr3_nt: TGCAGCGTTGCTGACAGGGCTGAAGGGGGCTACACCTTC

clone_size: NA
cdr3_length: 16
j_call: TRBJ2-7
v_call: TRBV4-2
d_call: TRBD2
cdr3_aa: CASSQERLAGVYEQYF
cdr3_nt: TGTGCCAGCAGCCAAGAAAGGCTAGCGGGAGTTTACGAGCAGTACTTC

clone_size: NA
cdr3_length: 15
j_call: TRBJ2-1
v_call: TRBV27
d_call: NA
cdr3_aa: CASSFGSAHYNEQFF
cdr3_nt: TGTGCCAGCAGTTTTGGTAGCGCCCATTACAATGAGCAGTTCTTC

clone_size: NA
cdr3_length: 13
j_call: TRBJ1-2
v_call: TRBV27
d_call: TRBD1
cdr3_aa: CASSFRDSRGYTF
cdr3_nt: TGTGCCAGCAGCTTCCGGGACAGTCGGGGCTACACCTTC

clone_size: NA
cdr3_length: 15
j_call: TRBJ2-5
v_call: TRBV20-1
d_call: NA
cdr3_aa: CSARVEGDDLATQYF
cdr3_nt: TGCAGTGCTAGAGTTGAGGGGGACGATTTGGCGACCCAGTACTTC

clone_size: few
cdr3_length: 14
j_call: TRBJ2-7
v_call: TRBV29-1
d_call: NA
cdr3_aa: CSVGGLTLSYEQYF
cdr3_nt: TGCAGCGTTGGTGGTCTAACCCTTTCCTACGAGCAGTACTTC

clone_size: NA
cdr3_length: 14
j_call: TRBJ2-7
v_call: TRBV7-9
d_call: NA
cdr3_aa: CASSPPRGSYEQYF
cdr3_nt: TGTGCCAGCAGCCCGCCACGGGGGTCCTACGAGCAGTACTTC

clone_size: NA
cdr3_length: 14
j_call: TRBJ2-5
v_call: TRBV7-6
d_call: NA
cdr3_aa: CASSLKSLWETQYF
cdr3_nt: TGTGCCAGCAGCTTAAAATCCCTCTGGGAGACCCAGTACTTC

clone_size: once
cdr3_length: 15
j_call: TRBJ2-1
v_call: TRBV10-3
d_call: NA
cdr3_aa: CAIRGERFSYNEQFF
cdr3_nt: TGTGCCATCAGAGGAGAACGGTTCTCCTACAATGAGCAGTTCTTC

clone_size: NA
cdr3_length: 14
j_call: TRBJ2-5
v_call: TRBV27
d_call: NA
cdr3_aa: CASSPWTEQETQYF
cdr3_nt: TGTGCCAGCAGTCCTTGGACAGAACAAGAGACCCAGTACTTC

clone_size: NA
cdr3_length: 16
j_call: TRBJ2-1
v_call: TRBV2
d_call: TRBD2
cdr3_aa: CASSEGSGGPYNEQFF
cdr3_nt: TGTGCCAGCAGTGAGGGTAGCGGGGGGCCCTACAATGAGCAGTTCTTC

clone_size: once
cdr3_length: 13
j_call: TRBJ2-2
v_call: TRBV19
d_call: NA
cdr3_aa: CASTPSVPGELFF
cdr3_nt: TGTGCCAGTACTCCCTCGGTACCCGGGGAGCTGTTTTTT

clone_size: NA
cdr3_length: 15
j_call: TRBJ2-1
v_call: TRBV4-1
d_call: NA
cdr3_aa: CASSQLPTDYNEQFF
cdr3_nt: TGCGCCAGCAGCCAACTCCCGACTGACTACAATGAGCAGTTCTTC

clone_size: NA
cdr3_length: 15
j_call: TRBJ1-2
v_call: TRBV27
d_call: TRBD1
cdr3_aa: CASSLATGSNYGYTF
cdr3_nt: TGTGCCAGCAGTTTAGCGACAGGGTCTAACTATGGCTACACCTTC

clone_size: NA
cdr3_length: 12
j_call: TRBJ1-1
v_call: TRBV7-9
d_call: NA
cdr3_aa: CASSRSAAEAFF
cdr3_nt: TGTGCCAGCAGCCGCTCGGCAGCCGAAGCTTTCTTT

clone_size: NA
cdr3_length: 12
j_call: TRBJ2-5
v_call: TRBV20-1
d_call: TRBD2
cdr3_aa: CSARGLQETQYF
cdr3_nt: TGCAGTGCTAGGGGACTACAAGAGACCCAGTACTTC

clone_size: few
cdr3_length: 15
j_call: TRBJ1-2
v_call: TRBV4-1
d_call: TRBD1
cdr3_aa: CASSQERTGHYGYTF
cdr3_nt: TGCGCCAGCAGCCAAGAAAGGACAGGCCACTATGGCTACACCTTC

clone_size: NA
cdr3_length: 11
j_call: TRBJ2-1
v_call: TRBV7-9
d_call: TRBD2
cdr3_aa: CASAGGHGQFF
cdr3_nt: TGTGCCAGCGCGGGGGGGCATGGGCAGTTCTTC

clone_size: NA
cdr3_length: 11
j_call: TRBJ2-5
v_call: TRBV13
d_call: NA
cdr3_aa: CASSAGTYQYF
cdr3_nt: TGTGCCAGCAGCGCCGGGACATACCAGTACTTC

clone_size: NA
cdr3_length: 14
j_call: TRBJ1-5
v_call: TRBV3-1
d_call: NA
cdr3_aa: CASSLDIGNQPQHF
cdr3_nt: TGTGCCAGCTCCTTGGACATCGGCAATCAGCCCCAGCATTTT

clone_size: NA
cdr3_length: 16
j_call: TRBJ2-5
v_call: TRBV5-1
d_call: TRBD2
cdr3_aa: CASSARLAGFQETQYF
cdr3_nt: TGCGCCAGCAGCGCCAGACTAGCGGGCTTCCAAGAGACCCAGTACTTC

clone_size: once
cdr3_length: 14
j_call: TRBJ1-1
v_call: TRBV29-1
d_call: TRBD1
cdr3_aa: CSVAGTGVNTEAFF
cdr3_nt: TGCAGCGTTGCCGGGACAGGGGTGAACACTGAAGCTTTCTTT